This T cell receptor beta chain is drawn from a study of T cells after posttransplantation cyclophosphamide. General study points: Blood and skin or GI T cell repertoires showed limited TRB overlap. Donor CD8+ memory clones often dominated recipient blood repertoires at later times.

The protocol was immunoSEQ multiplex PCR, while the TCRdb copy is restricted to in-frame clones and leaves out a portion. The sample lists under 6,500 clones, almost 95% occurring once. V lost 4 bases, J lost 6 bases, and 6 bases lay in between. CDR1 is LNHDA, CDR2 SQIVND, per germline (reference sequence). This CDR3 has 11 amino acids. Only a few counts were recorded for this clone. No antigen is known for it. This TCR came from a woman in her sixties or seventies in good health, CMV-negative, and a related stem cell transplant donor. The chain employs TRBV19 and TRBJ1-1; a possible D gene is TRBD1 (5 bases). The sequenced sample consisted of CD4+ T cells sorted from bone marrow. In nucleotides, the CDR3 is TGTGCCAGTAGTACACAGGCTGAAGCTTTCTTT. Translating gives CASSTQAEAFF.